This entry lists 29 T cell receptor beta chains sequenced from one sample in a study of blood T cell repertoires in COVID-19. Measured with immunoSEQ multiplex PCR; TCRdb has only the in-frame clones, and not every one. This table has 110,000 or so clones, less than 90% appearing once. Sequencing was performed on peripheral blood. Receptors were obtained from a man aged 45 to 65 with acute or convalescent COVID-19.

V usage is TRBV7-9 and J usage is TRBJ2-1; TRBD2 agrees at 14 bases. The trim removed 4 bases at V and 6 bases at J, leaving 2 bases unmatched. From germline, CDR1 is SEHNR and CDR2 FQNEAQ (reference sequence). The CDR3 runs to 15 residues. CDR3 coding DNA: TGTGCCAGCAGCTGGGGGACTAGCGGGAGCAATGAGCAGTTCTTC. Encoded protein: CASSWGTSGSNEQFF.

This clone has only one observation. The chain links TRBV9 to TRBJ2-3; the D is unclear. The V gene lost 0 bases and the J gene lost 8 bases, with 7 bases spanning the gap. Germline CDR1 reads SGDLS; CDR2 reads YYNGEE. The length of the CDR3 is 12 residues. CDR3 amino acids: CASSVDYLTQYF. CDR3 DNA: TGTGCCAGCAGCGTAGACTACCTTACGCAGTATTTT.

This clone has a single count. The CDR3 spells CASSVVGGRTDTQYF. The CDR3 nucleotides read TGTGCCAGCAGCGTAGTGGGGGGGCGCACAGATACGCAGTATTTT. The chain joins TRBV9 to TRBJ2-3, with a weak D call TRBD2 (7 bases). V was pared by 0 bases and J by 1 base, with 9 bases between. The CDR3 spans 15 residues. Germline CDR1 reads SGDLS; CDR2 reads YYNGEE.

The CDR3, as DNA: TGTGCCAGCAGTGAAGAACAGAATAGCAATCAGCCCCAGCATTTT. Its protein is CASSEEQNSNQPQHF. The chain recombines TRBV2 with TRBJ1-5; no clear D. Germline values: CDR1 SNHLY, CDR2 FYNNEI. The CDR3 totals 15 residues. V lost 1 base to trimming and J lost 0 bases, with 7 bases between them.

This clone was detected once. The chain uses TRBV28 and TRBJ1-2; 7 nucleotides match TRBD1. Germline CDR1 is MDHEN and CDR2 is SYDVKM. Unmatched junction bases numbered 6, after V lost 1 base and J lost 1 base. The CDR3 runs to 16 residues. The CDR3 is CASSLSRGTDNYGYTF. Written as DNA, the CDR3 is TGTGCCAGCAGTTTATCTCGCGGGACAGATAACTATGGCTACACCTTC.

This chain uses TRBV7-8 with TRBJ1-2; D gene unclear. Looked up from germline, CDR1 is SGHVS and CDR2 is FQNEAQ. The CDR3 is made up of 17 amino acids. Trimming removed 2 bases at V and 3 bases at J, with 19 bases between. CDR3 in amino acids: CASSLLVMEGADYGYTF. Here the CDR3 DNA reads TGTGCCAGCAGCTTATTGGTCATGGAGGGAGCTGACTATGGCTACACCTTC. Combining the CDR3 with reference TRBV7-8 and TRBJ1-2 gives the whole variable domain GAGVSQSPRYKVAKRGQDVALRCDPISGHVSLFWYQQALGQGPEFLTYFQNEAQLDKSGLPSDRFFAERPEGSVSTLKIQRTQQEDSAVYLCASSLLVMEGADYGYTFGSGTRLTVV.

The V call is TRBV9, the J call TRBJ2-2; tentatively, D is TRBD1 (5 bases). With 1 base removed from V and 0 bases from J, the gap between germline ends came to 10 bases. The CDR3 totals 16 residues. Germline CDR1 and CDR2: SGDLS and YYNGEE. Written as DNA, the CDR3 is TGTGCCAGCAGCGTATCAGGGTCTCCGAACACCGGGGAGCTGTTTTTT. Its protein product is CASSVSGSPNTGELFF.

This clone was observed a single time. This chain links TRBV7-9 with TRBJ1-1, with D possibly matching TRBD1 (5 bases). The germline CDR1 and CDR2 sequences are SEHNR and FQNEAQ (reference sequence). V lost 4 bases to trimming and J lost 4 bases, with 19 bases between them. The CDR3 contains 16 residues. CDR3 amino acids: CASSSGGAVPGTEAFF. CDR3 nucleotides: TGTGCCAGCAGCTCAGGCGGGGCTGTTCCGGGCACTGAAGCTTTCTTT.

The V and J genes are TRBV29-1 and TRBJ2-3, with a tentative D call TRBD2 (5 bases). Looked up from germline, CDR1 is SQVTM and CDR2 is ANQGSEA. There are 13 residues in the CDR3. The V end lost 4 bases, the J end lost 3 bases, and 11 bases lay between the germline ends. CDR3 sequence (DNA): TGCAGCGTTGTTGGACTTGAGACAGATACGCAGTATTTT. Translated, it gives CSVVGLETDTQYF.

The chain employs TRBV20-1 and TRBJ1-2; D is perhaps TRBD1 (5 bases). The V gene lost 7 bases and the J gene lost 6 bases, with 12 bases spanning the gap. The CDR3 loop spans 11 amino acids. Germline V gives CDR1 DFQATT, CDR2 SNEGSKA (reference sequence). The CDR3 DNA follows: TGCAGTGTCAGGGAATTGGATGGCTACACCTTC. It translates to CSVRELDGYTF.

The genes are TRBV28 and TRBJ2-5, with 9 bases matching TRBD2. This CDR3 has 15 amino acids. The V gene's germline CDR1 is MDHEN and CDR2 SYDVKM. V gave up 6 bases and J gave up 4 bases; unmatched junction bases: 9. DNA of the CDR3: TGTGCCAGCAGAAACCCTAGCGGGAAGACAGAGACCCAGTACTTC. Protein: CASRNPSGKTETQYF.

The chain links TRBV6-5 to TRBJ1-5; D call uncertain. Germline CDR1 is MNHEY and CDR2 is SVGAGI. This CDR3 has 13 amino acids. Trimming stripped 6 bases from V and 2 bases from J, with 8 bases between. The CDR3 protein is CASRNQGNQPQHF. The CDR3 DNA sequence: TGTGCCAGCAGGAATCAGGGCAATCAGCCCCAGCATTTT.

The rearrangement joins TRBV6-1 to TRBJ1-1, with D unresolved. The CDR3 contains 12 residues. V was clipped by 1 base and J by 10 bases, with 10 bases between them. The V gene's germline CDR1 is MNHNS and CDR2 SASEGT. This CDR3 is CASSEDSAGAFF. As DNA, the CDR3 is TGTGCCAGCAGTGAAGATTCGGCGGGAGCTTTCTTT.

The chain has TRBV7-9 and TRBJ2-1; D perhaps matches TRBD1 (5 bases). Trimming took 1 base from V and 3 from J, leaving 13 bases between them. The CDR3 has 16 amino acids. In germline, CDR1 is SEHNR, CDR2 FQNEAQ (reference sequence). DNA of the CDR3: TGTGCCAGCAGCTTAGTAGGGGCAGGATTCTACAATGAGCAGTTCTTC. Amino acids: CASSLVGAGFYNEQFF.

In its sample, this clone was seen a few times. CDR3 DNA sequence: TGTGCCAGCAGCCCGGCTGGCGGGGTCTACGAGCAGTACTTC. Its translation is CASSPAGGVYEQYF. The chain joins TRBV9 to TRBJ2-7, with D maybe TRBD2 (6 bases). CDR3 length: 14 residues. Germline V gene sequence: CDR1 SGDLS, CDR2 YYNGEE. Trimming stripped 4 bases from V and 3 bases from J, with 14 bases between. The full variable domain, rest sourced from reference TRBV9 and TRBJ2-7, is DSGVTQTPKHLITATGQRVTLRCSPRSGDLSVYWYQQSLDQGLQFLIQYYNGEERAKGNILERFSAQQFPDLHSELNLSSLELGDSALYFCASSPAGGVYEQYFGPGTRLTVT.

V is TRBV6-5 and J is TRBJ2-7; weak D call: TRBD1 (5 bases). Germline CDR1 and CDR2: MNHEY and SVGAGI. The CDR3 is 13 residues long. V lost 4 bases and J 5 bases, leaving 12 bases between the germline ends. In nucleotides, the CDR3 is TGTGCCAGCAGTTGGCAGGGTGGGGACGAGCAGTACTTC. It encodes CASSWQGGDEQYF.

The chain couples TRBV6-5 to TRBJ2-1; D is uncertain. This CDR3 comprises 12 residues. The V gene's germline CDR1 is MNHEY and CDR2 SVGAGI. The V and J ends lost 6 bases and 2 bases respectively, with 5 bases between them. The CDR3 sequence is CASRAAYNEQFF. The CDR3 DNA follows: TGTGCCAGCAGGGCAGCCTACAATGAGCAGTTCTTC.

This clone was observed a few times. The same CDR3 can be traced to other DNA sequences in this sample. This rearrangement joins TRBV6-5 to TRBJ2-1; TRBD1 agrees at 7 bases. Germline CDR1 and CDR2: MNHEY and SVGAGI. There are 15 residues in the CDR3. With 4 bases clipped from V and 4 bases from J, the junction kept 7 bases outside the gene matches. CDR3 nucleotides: TGTGCCAGCAGTTTGGGGGCAGGGGGTTACAATGAGCAGTTCTTC. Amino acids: CASSLGAGGYNEQFF.

In DNA form, the CDR3 reads TGTGCCAGCAGCCTAAGGGCGGCTTTAGGCGCGGGGGGCCAGGGAAGGGATGGCTACACCTTC. Translating it yields CASSLRAALGAGGQGRDGYTF. The V call is TRBV6-6, the J call TRBJ1-2; tentative D call: TRBD1 (6 bases). Trimming stripped 6 bases from V and 6 bases from J, with 38 bases between. This CDR3 comprises 21 residues. Germline V gene lookup returns CDR1 MNHNY and CDR2 SVGAGI (reference sequence).

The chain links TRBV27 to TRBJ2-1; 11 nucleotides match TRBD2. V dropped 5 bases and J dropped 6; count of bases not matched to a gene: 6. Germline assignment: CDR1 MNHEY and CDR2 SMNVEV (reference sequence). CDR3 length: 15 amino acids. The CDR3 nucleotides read TGTGCCAGCAGTCCCCCTAGCGGGAGGATCAATGAGCAGTTCTTC. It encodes CASSPPSGRINEQFF.

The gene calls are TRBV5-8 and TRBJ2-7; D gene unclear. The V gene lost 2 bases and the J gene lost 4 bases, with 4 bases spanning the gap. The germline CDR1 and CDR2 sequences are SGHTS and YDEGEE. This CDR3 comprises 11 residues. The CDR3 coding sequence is TGTGCCAGCAGCTTTCCTTACGAGCAGTACTTC. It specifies CASSFPYEQYF.

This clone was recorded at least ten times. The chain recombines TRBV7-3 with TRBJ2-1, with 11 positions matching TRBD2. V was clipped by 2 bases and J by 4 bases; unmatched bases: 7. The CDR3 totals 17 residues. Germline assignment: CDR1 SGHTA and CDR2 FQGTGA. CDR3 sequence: CASSLELAGGIYNEQFF. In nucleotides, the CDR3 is TGTGCCAGCAGCTTAGAGCTAGCGGGGGGCATATACAATGAGCAGTTCTTC.

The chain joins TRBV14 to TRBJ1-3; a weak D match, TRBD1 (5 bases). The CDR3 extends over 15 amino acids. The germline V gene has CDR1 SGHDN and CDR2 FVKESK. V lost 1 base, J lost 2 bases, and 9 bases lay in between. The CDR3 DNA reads TGTGCCAGCAGCCAAGCGGGGGTGCCTGGAAACACCATATATTTT. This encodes CASSQAGVPGNTIYF. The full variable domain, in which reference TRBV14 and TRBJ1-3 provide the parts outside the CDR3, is EAGVTQFPSHSVIEKGQTVTLRCDPISGHDNLYWYRRVMGKEIKFLLHFVKESKQDESGMPNNRFLAERTGGTYSTLKVQPAELEDSGVYFCASSQAGVPGNTIYFGEGSWLTVV.

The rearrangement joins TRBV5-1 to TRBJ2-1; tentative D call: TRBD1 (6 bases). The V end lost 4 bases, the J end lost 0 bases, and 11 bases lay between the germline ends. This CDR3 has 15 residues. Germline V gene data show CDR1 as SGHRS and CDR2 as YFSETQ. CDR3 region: CASSDQGNSYNEQFF. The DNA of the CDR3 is TGCGCCAGCAGCGATCAGGGGAACTCCTACAATGAGCAGTTCTTC.

Here the CDR3 reads CASSHRGGAATDTQYF. CDR3 nucleotide sequence: TGTGCCAGCAGCCATCGCGGGGGGGCCGCCACAGATACGCAGTATTTT. The chain couples TRBV27 to TRBJ2-3, with TRBD2 matching 9 bases. With V trimmed by 6 bases and J by 2 bases, 9 bases remained unmatched. The CDR3 is 16 residues long. Germline values: CDR1 MNHEY, CDR2 SMNVEV (reference sequence).

The CDR3 region is CASSEDLWLAGAEQFF. CDR3 DNA: TGTGCCAGCAGTGAAGATTTGTGGCTAGCGGGTGCCGAGCAGTTCTTC. This chain connects TRBV6-1 to TRBJ2-1, with 8 nucleotides matching TRBD2. V lost 1 base to trimming and J lost 10 bases; unmatched junction nucleotides: 12. The CDR3 extends over 16 amino acids. Germline CDR1 and CDR2: MNHNS and SASEGT.

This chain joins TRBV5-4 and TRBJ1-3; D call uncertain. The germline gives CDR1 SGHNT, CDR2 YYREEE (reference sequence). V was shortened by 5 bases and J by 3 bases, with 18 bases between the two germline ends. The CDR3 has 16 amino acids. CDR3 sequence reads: CASSMDPTRGGNTIYF. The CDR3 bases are TGTGCCAGCAGTATGGACCCGACTAGAGGTGGAAACACCATATATTTT.

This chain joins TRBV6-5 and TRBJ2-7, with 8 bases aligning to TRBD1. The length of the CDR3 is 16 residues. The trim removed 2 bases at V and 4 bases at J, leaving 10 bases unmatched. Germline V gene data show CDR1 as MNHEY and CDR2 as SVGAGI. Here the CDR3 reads CASSYSRQGLRYEQYF. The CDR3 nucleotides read TGTGCCAGCAGTTACAGCAGACAGGGGCTAAGGTACGAGCAGTACTTC.

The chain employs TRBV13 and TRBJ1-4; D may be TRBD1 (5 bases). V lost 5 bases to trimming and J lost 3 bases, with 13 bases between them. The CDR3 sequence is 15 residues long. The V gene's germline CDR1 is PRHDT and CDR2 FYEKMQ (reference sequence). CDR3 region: CASSARQIPNEKLFF. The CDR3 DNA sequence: TGTGCCAGCAGCGCCAGACAGATCCCTAATGAAAAACTGTTTTTT.